Listed below are T cell receptor beta chains from one sample, sequenced in a study of T-cell memory formation after mild COVID-19. Via MiXCR, TCRdb re-called the 5' RACE reads, giving one row per CDR3 protein. The table lists some 350,000 distinct CDR3 sequences, less than 20% of them singletons. Sequenced input: PBMCs or a T cell subset sorted from them (not recorded which). These receptors were taken from a man aged 18 to 30 who had mild COVID-19 (a few samples of this study predate the infection). Cell type and time point are not known. Both conserved end residues are part of each CDR3. The D gene is left open where the match is weak. Where a row states a size, it is once, few, many or the class of an expanded clone; other rows omit it.

size,V,J,D,CDR3,DNA
few,TRBV6-5,TRBJ2-1,-,CASSYGRQAYNEQFF,TGTGCCAGCAGTTACGGGCGACAGGCCTACAATGAGCAGTTCTTC
-,TRBV6-2/TRBV6-3,TRBJ2-7,-,CASKGSSSYEQYF,TGTGCCAGCAAGGGGTCTAGCTCCTACGAGCAGTACTTC
-,TRBV6-1,TRBJ2-2,-,CASNIGIANTGELFF,TGTGCCAGCAACATTGGTATTGCGAACACCGGGGAGCTGTTTTTT
-,TRBV19,TRBJ2-1,-,CASGHASGQAVYEQFF,TGTGCCAGTGGCCACGCGTCGGGGCAGGCCGTTTATGAGCAGTTCTTC
many,TRBV7-9,TRBJ2-7,-,CASSVPGRPYEQYF,TGTGCCAGCAGCGTACCGGGACGGCCCTACGAGCAGTACTTC
many,TRBV27,TRBJ2-1,TRBD2,CASNPASGGDNEQFF,TGTGCCAGCAACCCCGCTAGCGGGGGTGACAATGAGCAGTTCTTC
-,TRBV7-9,TRBJ1-1,-,CASSFAGEAFF,TGTGCCAGCAGCTTCGCGGGGGAAGCTTTCTTT
few,TRBV12-3/TRBV12-4,TRBJ2-1,-,CASSEKGGGFEQFF,TGTGCCAGCTCGGAAAAGGGGGGAGGATTTGAGCAGTTCTTC
few,TRBV18,TRBJ1-1,-,CASSPRHRNTEAFF,TGTGCCAGCTCACCCCGCCATAGGAACACTGAAGCTTTCTTT
-,TRBV12-3/TRBV12-4,TRBJ1-2,TRBD1,CASSLDRGLGYTF,TGTGCCAGCAGCCTAGACAGGGGATTGGGCTACACCTTC
-,TRBV7-3,TRBJ2-3,-,CASSFIATDTQYF,TGTGCCAGCAGCTTCATCGCCACAGATACGCAGTATTTT
few,TRBV19,TRBJ2-5,TRBD2,CASSILIGSGETQYF,TGTGCCAGTAGTATCCTTATCGGTAGCGGGGAGACCCAGTACTTC
many,TRBV7-9,TRBJ2-1,TRBD2,CASSPRRGGSYNEQFF,TGTGCCAGCAGCCCCCGACGGGGGGGCTCCTACAATGAGCAGTTCTTC
few,TRBV5-1,TRBJ1-6,-,CASSLGDGGPKPLHF,TGCGCCAGCAGCTTGGGGGATGGGGGACCCAAACCCCTCCACTTT
-,TRBV7-8,TRBJ1-1,-,CASNSGRGFGKNTEAFF,TGTGCCAGCAACAGTGGCCGAGGGTTTGGGAAGAACACTGAAGCTTTCTTT
-,TRBV20-1,TRBJ2-2,TRBD2,CSGRGGAFGELFF,TGCAGTGGCCGCGGGGGGGCCTTCGGGGAGCTGTTTTTT
once,TRBV11-2,TRBJ2-3,TRBD2,CASSLVFLAGEDTQYF,TGTGCCAGCAGCTTAGTCTTCCTAGCGGGGGAAGATACGCAGTATTTT
-,TRBV12-3/TRBV12-4,TRBJ1-2,TRBD1,CASSLDRDEGYTF,TGTGCCAGCAGTTTGGACAGGGACGAGGGCTACACCTTC
few,TRBV5-1,TRBJ2-3,TRBD1,CASSPAGGGYDTDTQYF,TGCGCCAGCAGCCCCGCAGGGGGCGGGTATGACACAGATACGCAGTATTTT
-,TRBV18,TRBJ1-1,-,CASSPPGAKTEAFF,TGTGCCAGCTCACCGCCGGGGGCAAAAACTGAAGCTTTCTTT
-,TRBV7-2,TRBJ1-5,TRBD1,CASRQFGTDSNQPQHF,TGTGCCAGCAGGCAATTCGGGACAGATAGCAATCAGCCCCAGCATTTT
few,TRBV5-6,TRBJ2-5,-,CASSLNRRGARETQYF,TGTGCCAGCAGCTTGAATCGCCGGGGGGCACGGGAGACCCAGTACTTC
few,TRBV11-2,TRBJ2-5,TRBD1,CASSTRTGGLIWETQYF,TGTGCCAGCAGCACACGGACAGGGGGCTTAATTTGGGAGACCCAGTACTTC
few,TRBV11-2,TRBJ2-1,-,CASSFPGVDNEQFF,TGTGCCAGCAGCTTCCCCGGGGTGGACAATGAGCAGTTCTTC
-,TRBV5-1,TRBJ2-3,-,CASSSLDGSTDTQYF,TGCGCCAGCAGCTCCCTGGATGGCAGCACAGATACGCAGTATTTT
-,TRBV6-5,TRBJ2-4,-,CASRRAGLAKNIQYF,TGTGCCAGCCGGAGGGCAGGACTAGCCAAAAACATTCAGTACTTC
few,TRBV5-1,TRBJ2-7,TRBD1,CASSTPTTGDREQYF,TGCGCCAGCAGCACCCCGACGACAGGGGATCGCGAGCAGTACTTC
few,TRBV7-8,TRBJ1-2,-,CASSSINSNYGYTF,TGTGCCAGCAGCTCTATCAACTCTAACTATGGCTACACCTTC
many,TRBV4-3,TRBJ1-6,-,CASSQDTASGGSFNSPLHF,TGCGCCAGCAGCCAAGATACCGCCTCCGGTGGGTCCTTTAATTCACCCCTCCACTTT
-,TRBV10-3,TRBJ1-3,-,CAISWTNTPLSGNTIYF,TGTGCCATCAGTTGGACAAATACTCCCCTCTCTGGAAACACCATATATTTT
few,TRBV4-3,TRBJ2-5,TRBD2,CASSQDSGVIETQYF,TGCGCCAGCAGCCAAGATAGCGGGGTAATAGAGACCCAGTACTTC
-,TRBV10-3,TRBJ2-2,-,CAISEYSAHTGELFF,TGTGCCATCAGTGAGTATTCCGCGCACACCGGGGAGCTGTTTTTT
-,TRBV29-1,TRBJ1-2,TRBD1,CSAERTGGRGYTF,TGCAGCGCCGAAAGGACAGGGGGCCGCGGCTACACCTTC
-,TRBV9,TRBJ2-7,-,CASSVDSAYEQYF,TGTGCCAGCAGCGTAGACAGCGCCTACGAGCAGTACTTC
-,TRBV7-8,TRBJ2-3,-,CASSGPLTATSTDTQYF,TGTGCCAGCAGCGGGCCCTTGACGGCGACTAGCACAGATACGCAGTATTTT
many,TRBV9,TRBJ2-3,-,CASSVMTDTQYF,TGTGCCAGCAGCGTAATGACAGATACGCAGTATTTT
-,TRBV3-1,TRBJ1-3,-,CASSRNSLRQGSRNTIYF,TGTGCCAGCAGCCGAAACTCCCTCCGGCAGGGAAGCCGGAACACCATATATTTT
many,TRBV7-2,TRBJ1-1,-,CASSFPNTEAFF,TGTGCCAGCAGCTTCCCGAACACTGAAGCTTTCTTT
-,TRBV12-3/TRBV12-4,TRBJ2-2,-,CASSARAGELFF,TGTGCCAGCAGCGCCAGGGCCGGGGAGCTGTTTTTT
many,TRBV5-1,TRBJ1-3,-,CASSPGVYSGNTIYF,TGCGCCAGCAGCCCAGGGGTCTACTCTGGAAACACCATATATTTT
-,TRBV20-1,TRBJ2-2,TRBD1,CSARDPRGPVTGELFF,TGCAGTGCTAGAGATCCAAGGGGGCCCGTCACCGGGGAGCTGTTTTTT
many,TRBV7-3,TRBJ2-1,TRBD2,CASSLIGGGNYNEQFF,TGTGCCAGCAGCTTAATTGGCGGGGGGAACTACAATGAGCAGTTCTTC
many,TRBV7-9,TRBJ2-4,-,CASSPDRSLAKNIQYF,TGTGCCAGCAGCCCCGATCGAAGTCTAGCCAAAAACATTCAGTACTTC
few,TRBV20-1,TRBJ1-6,-,CSARVTRGSYNSPLHF,TGCAGTGCTAGAGTGACCAGGGGTAGCTATAATTCACCCCTCCACTTT
-,TRBV4-1,TRBJ2-1,-,CASSHPDGDEQFF,TGCGCCAGCAGCCACCCTGACGGGGATGAGCAGTTCTTC